This T cell receptor beta chain is drawn from a study of regulatory T cells in long-lasting Graves disease. Between the trimmed V and J ends, which lost 10 bases and 5 bases, there was a span of 12 bases. The CDR3 extends over 12 amino acids. Per the germline V gene, CDR1 is MNHNS and CDR2 is SASEGT. This clonotype was observed many times. Arm-PCR of CDR3 regions with iRepertoire HTBI primers generated TCR beta libraries. TCRdb used MiXCR to reprocess the multiplex PCR reads, holding one entry per CDR3 protein. Counted here are roughly 420,000 distinct CDR3 sequences, about 17% occurring once; the ten biggest clones make up roughly 23%. Time point here: newly diagnosed GD, antithyroid drugs for less than 3 months. PBMC-derived RNA was used for the TCR library. This same sample was also taken into another study, of T cells in Graves' hyperthyroidism and ophthalmopathy. That paper states: A set of HTBI primers served as the primers for a first-round RT-PCR of the TCR CDR3.

This specimen was peripheral blood mononuclear cells (PBMCs), taken at new diagnosis, from a patient treated with antithyroid drugs. This sequence joins TRBV6-1 and TRBJ2-1; D is perhaps TRBD2 (5 bases). The source is a woman between 18 and 30 years old with Graves disease. CDR3 nucleotide sequence: TGTGCCATTTCAACTAGGGACAATGAGCAGTTCTTC. This sequence encodes CAISTRDNEQFF.